The rows below give T cell receptor beta chains drawn from one sample of a study of regulatory dendritic cells for organ transplantation. Clones were sequenced by immunoSEQ multiplex PCR, and TCRdb holds only the in-frame ones, with some missing. The repertoire consists of under 25,000 clones, with 74% occurring once and the leading ten covering just over 0.9%. The specimen was memory CD4+ T cells from blood. The receptors here all came from a human donor in good health. CDR3s include the opening cysteine and the closing phenylalanine or tryptophan. A D gene is named only where the DNA matches it firmly. Only some rows state a clone size, as once, few, many or a class for expanded clones.

CDR3 DNA: TGTGCCAGCAGCTTAGGGTCGGGCCGCGGGAGCACAGATACGCAGTATTTT; CDR3 protein: CASSLGSGRGSTDTQYF; clone size: .; D gene: .; CDR3 length: 17; V gene: TRBV7-2; J gene: TRBJ2-3
CDR3 DNA: TGCGCCAGCAGCCAAGAGCAGGATTCACCCCTCCACTTT; CDR3 protein: CASSQEQDSPLHF; clone size: .; D gene: .; CDR3 length: 13; V gene: TRBV4-1; J gene: TRBJ1-6
CDR3 DNA: TGTGCCAGTAGTGGGGGGGGACAGGGAGGCCAGCCCCAGCATTTT; CDR3 protein: CASSGGGQGGQPQHF; clone size: few; D gene: TRBD1; CDR3 length: 15; V gene: TRBV19; J gene: TRBJ1-5
CDR3 DNA: TGCGCCAGCAGAACCGGGACTAGCGGATACGAGCAGTACTTC; CDR3 protein: CASRTGTSGYEQYF; clone size: .; D gene: TRBD2; CDR3 length: 14; V gene: TRBV5-1; J gene: TRBJ2-7
CDR3 DNA: TGTGCCAGCAGCTTTCAGGGCTACAATGAGCAGTTCTTC; CDR3 protein: CASSFQGYNEQFF; clone size: .; D gene: .; CDR3 length: 13; V gene: TRBV11-2; J gene: TRBJ2-1
CDR3 DNA: TGTGCCAGCAGCTTCGGGACAGGGGAGGGAGAGACCCAGTACTTC; CDR3 protein: CASSFGTGEGETQYF; clone size: once; D gene: TRBD1; CDR3 length: 15; V gene: TRBV7-9; J gene: TRBJ2-5
CDR3 DNA: TGCGCCAGCTGGGGGGAATCGGGGTGTGCGGATACGCAGTATTTT; CDR3 protein: CASWGESGCADTQYF; clone size: .; D gene: .; CDR3 length: 15; V gene: TRBV23-1; J gene: TRBJ2-3
CDR3 DNA: TGTGCCAGCAGCTTGACATTGGGCCACACCGGGGAGCTGTTTTTT; CDR3 protein: CASSLTLGHTGELFF; clone size: .; D gene: .; CDR3 length: 15; V gene: TRBV5-8; J gene: TRBJ2-2
CDR3 DNA: TGTGCCAGTAGGGTCGTCGGGACAGGGACGAATCAGCCCCAGCATTTT; CDR3 protein: CASRVVGTGTNQPQHF; clone size: .; D gene: TRBD1; CDR3 length: 16; V gene: TRBV19; J gene: TRBJ1-5
CDR3 DNA: TGTGCCAGCAGCCCTAATGCGGGCCGCGGTGGGGAGGGCTACACCTTC; CDR3 protein: CASSPNAGRGGEGYTF; clone size: once; D gene: .; CDR3 length: 16; V gene: TRBV7-2; J gene: TRBJ1-2
CDR3 DNA: TGTGCCAGTAGGAGAGGGATTTATAATTCACCCCTCCACTTT; CDR3 protein: CASRRGIYNSPLHF; clone size: .; D gene: .; CDR3 length: 14; V gene: TRBV19; J gene: TRBJ1-6
CDR3 DNA: TGTGCCAGCAGCCCAGATCGCCAGAACTATGGCTACACCTTC; CDR3 protein: CASSPDRQNYGYTF; clone size: .; D gene: .; CDR3 length: 14; V gene: TRBV7-2; J gene: TRBJ1-2
CDR3 DNA: TGTGCCAGCAGTATGACTAGCGAGAGCACAGATACGCAGTATTTT; CDR3 protein: CASSMTSESTDTQYF; clone size: .; D gene: TRBD2; CDR3 length: 15; V gene: TRBV5-4; J gene: TRBJ2-3
CDR3 DNA: TGTGCCAGCAGCGGACTCCCGGGCAGGGCCTACCGTACGCCTAATCAGCCCCAGCATTTT; CDR3 protein: CASSGLPGRAYRTPNQPQHF; clone size: once; D gene: .; CDR3 length: 20; V gene: TRBV9; J gene: TRBJ1-5
CDR3 DNA: TGTGCCATCAGTTCCGGCGGGAGCACAGATACGCAGTATTTT; CDR3 protein: CAISSGGSTDTQYF; clone size: .; D gene: .; CDR3 length: 14; V gene: TRBV10-3; J gene: TRBJ2-3
CDR3 DNA: TGTGCCAGCAGTGAACGTGGGGAGCTGTTTTTT; CDR3 protein: CASSERGELFF; clone size: .; D gene: .; CDR3 length: 11; V gene: TRBV2; J gene: TRBJ2-2
CDR3 DNA: TGTGCCAGCAGCCCGACTCCCCTCAATGAGCAGTTCTTC; CDR3 protein: CASSPTPLNEQFF; clone size: .; D gene: .; CDR3 length: 13; V gene: TRBV11-2; J gene: TRBJ2-1
CDR3 DNA: TGTGCCAGTAGTTTCACAATCGGGACCGGGGGAGATACGCAGTATTTT; CDR3 protein: CASSFTIGTGGDTQYF; clone size: .; D gene: .; CDR3 length: 16; V gene: TRBV19; J gene: TRBJ2-3
CDR3 DNA: TGTGCCACCAGCAGAGTCGGAGCGGGGGGGCCAGAGACCCAGTACTTC; CDR3 protein: CATSRVGAGGPETQYF; clone size: .; D gene: TRBD2; CDR3 length: 16; V gene: TRBV15; J gene: TRBJ2-5
CDR3 DNA: TGTGCCAGCAGCCCTACAGGACAGGGTGGCACTGAAGCTTTCTTT; CDR3 protein: CASSPTGQGGTEAFF; clone size: few; D gene: TRBD1; CDR3 length: 15; V gene: TRBV5-5; J gene: TRBJ1-1
CDR3 DNA: TGCAGCGCCCTGGACAGGTCGAGCACTGAAGCTTTCTTT; CDR3 protein: CSALDRSSTEAFF; clone size: .; D gene: TRBD1; CDR3 length: 13; V gene: TRBV29-1; J gene: TRBJ1-1
CDR3 DNA: TGCGCCAGCAGCTTGTCTACCCTAGCGGGGGGTACAGATACGCAGTATTTT; CDR3 protein: CASSLSTLAGGTDTQYF; clone size: few; D gene: TRBD2; CDR3 length: 17; V gene: TRBV5-1; J gene: TRBJ2-3
CDR3 DNA: TGCGCCAGCAGCTTGTCCGGACAGGGACTCCCTGGCTACACCTTC; CDR3 protein: CASSLSGQGLPGYTF; clone size: .; D gene: TRBD1; CDR3 length: 15; V gene: TRBV5-1; J gene: TRBJ1-2
CDR3 DNA: TGCGCCAGCAGCCAAGCAATGCCCGCCGGGGAGACCCAGTACTTC; CDR3 protein: CASSQAMPAGETQYF; clone size: few; D gene: .; CDR3 length: 15; V gene: TRBV4-1; J gene: TRBJ2-5